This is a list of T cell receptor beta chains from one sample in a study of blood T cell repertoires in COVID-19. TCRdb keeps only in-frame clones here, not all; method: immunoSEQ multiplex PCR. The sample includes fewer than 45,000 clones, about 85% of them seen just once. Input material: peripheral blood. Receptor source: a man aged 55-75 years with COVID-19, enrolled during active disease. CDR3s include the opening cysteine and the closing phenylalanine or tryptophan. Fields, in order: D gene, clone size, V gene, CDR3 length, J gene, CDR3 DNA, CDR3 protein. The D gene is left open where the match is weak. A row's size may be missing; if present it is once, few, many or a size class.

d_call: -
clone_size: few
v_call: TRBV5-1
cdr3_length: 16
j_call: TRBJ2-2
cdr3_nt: TGCGCCAGCACCCCGACAGGCGGTGGGGGCACCGGGGAGCTGTTTTTT
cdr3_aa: CASTPTGGGGTGELFF

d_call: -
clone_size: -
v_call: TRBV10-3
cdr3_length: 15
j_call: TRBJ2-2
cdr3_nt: TGTGCCATCAGGGTCGGGGTGGAGGGCACCGGGGAGCTGTTTTTT
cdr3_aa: CAIRVGVEGTGELFF

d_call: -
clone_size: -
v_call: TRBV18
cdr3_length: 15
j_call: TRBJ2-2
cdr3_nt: TGTGCCAGCTCCCCCGCGAGCGAGAACACCGGGGAGCTGTTTTTT
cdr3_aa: CASSPASENTGELFF

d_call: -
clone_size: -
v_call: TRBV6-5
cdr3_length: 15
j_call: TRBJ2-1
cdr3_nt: TGTGCCAGCACCGGGAGCTCGAGCTCCTACAATGAGCAGTTCTTC
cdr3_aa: CASTGSSSSYNEQFF

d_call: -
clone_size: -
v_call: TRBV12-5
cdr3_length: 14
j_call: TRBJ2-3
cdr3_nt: TGTGCTAGTGCCTTTGGGCAGGGAGGAGATACGCAGTATTTT
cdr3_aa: CASAFGQGGDTQYF

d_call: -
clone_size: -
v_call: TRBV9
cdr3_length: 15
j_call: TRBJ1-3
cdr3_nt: TGTGCCAGCGGTGGTCAGGGCTTTGGAGGAAACACCATATATTTT
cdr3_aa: CASGGQGFGGNTIYF

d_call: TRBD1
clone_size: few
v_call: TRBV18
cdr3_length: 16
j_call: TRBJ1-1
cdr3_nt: TGTGCCAGCTCACCCCGGGACAGTTACATGAACACTGAAGCTTTCTTT
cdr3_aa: CASSPRDSYMNTEAFF

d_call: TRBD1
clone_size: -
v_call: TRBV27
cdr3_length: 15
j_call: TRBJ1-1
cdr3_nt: TGTGCCAGCAGTTTCTCTGCAGGGGGCTTTACTGAAGCTTTCTTT
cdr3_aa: CASSFSAGGFTEAFF

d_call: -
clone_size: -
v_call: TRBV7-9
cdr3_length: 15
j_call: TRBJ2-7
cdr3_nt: TGTGCCAGCGGACCCGAGAGGAGGGGCTCCTACGAGCAGTACTTC
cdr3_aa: CASGPERRGSYEQYF

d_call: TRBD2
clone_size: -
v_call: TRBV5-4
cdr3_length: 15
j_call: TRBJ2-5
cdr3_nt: TGTGCCAGTTCAACAAAGCGGGGGGAGCAAGAGACCCAGTACTTC
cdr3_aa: CASSTKRGEQETQYF

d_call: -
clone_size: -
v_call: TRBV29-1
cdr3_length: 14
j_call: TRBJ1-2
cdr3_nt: TGCAGCGTTGAAACGGGGGGAGGGGACTATGGCTACACCTTC
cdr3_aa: CSVETGGGDYGYTF

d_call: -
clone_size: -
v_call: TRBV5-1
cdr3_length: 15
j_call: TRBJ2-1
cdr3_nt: TGCGCCAGCAGCTTGGGAAGTAGCTCCTACAATGAGCAGTTCTTC
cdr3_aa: CASSLGSSSYNEQFF

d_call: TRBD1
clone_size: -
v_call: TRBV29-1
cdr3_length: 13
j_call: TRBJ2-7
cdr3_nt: TGCAGCGTCCGAGGACAGGGAGTATACGAGCAGTACTTC
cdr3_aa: CSVRGQGVYEQYF

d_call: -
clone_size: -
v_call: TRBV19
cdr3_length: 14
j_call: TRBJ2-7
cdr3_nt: TGTGCCAGTAGCCCGAGAGGGAGCTCCTACGAGCAGTACTTC
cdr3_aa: CASSPRGSSYEQYF

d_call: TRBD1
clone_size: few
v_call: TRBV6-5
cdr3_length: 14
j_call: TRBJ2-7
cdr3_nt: TGTGCCAGCAGTTGGGAGACCGGGACAGCGTTTATGGACTTC
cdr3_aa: CASSWETGTAFMDF

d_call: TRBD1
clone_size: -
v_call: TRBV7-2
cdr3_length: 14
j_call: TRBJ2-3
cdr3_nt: TGTGCCAGCAGCCGGGACAGGGAGACAGATACGCAGTATTTT
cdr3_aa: CASSRDRETDTQYF

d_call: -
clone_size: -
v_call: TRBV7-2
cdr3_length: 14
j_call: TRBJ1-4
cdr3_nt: TGTGCCAGCAGCTCCCGGGGGGAGGGTGAAAAACTGTTTTTT
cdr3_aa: CASSSRGEGEKLFF

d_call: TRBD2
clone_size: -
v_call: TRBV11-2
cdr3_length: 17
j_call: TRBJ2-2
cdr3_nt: TGTGCCAGCAGCGTTCTCGGGACTAGTGCTGGGTGGGGGGAGCTGTTTTTT
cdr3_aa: CASSVLGTSAGWGELFF

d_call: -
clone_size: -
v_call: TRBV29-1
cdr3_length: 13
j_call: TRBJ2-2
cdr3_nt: TGCAGCGTCAACGGGGTGAACACCGGGGAGCTGTTTTTT
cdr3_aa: CSVNGVNTGELFF

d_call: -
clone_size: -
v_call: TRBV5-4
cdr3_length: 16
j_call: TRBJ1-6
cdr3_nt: TGTGCCAGCAGCTGGTTTTTGGGCAGGGGAGAGGAACCCCTCCACTTT
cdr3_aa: CASSWFLGRGEEPLHF

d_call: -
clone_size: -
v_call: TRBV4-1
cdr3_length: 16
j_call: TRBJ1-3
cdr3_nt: TGCGCCAGCAAGGGGGACGGCTATTACTCTGGAAACACCATATATTTT
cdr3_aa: CASKGDGYYSGNTIYF

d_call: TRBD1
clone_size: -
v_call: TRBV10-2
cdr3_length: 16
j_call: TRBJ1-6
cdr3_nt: TGCGCCAGCAGGGGGGACAGCCCCCCGGACAATTCACCCCTCCACTTT
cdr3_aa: CASRGDSPPDNSPLHF

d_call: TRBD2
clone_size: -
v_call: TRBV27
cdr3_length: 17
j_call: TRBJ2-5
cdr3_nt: TGTGCCAGCAGTTTGGCCGGACCGGGGGGTCCGGGGGAGACCCAGTACTTC
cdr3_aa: CASSLAGPGGPGETQYF

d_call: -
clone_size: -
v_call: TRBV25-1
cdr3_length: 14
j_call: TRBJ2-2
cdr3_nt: TGTGCCAGCAGTGCCTCAGGGGAGACCGGGGAGCTGTTTTTT
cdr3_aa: CASSASGETGELFF

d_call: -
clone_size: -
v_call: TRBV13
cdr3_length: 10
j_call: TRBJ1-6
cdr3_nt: TGTGCCAGCAGCTTAGTAGGGACTGGGTTT
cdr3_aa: CASSLVGTGF

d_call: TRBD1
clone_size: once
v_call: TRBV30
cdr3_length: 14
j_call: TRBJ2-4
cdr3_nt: TGTGCCTGGAGTCCCGGGGACAGGGCCTACATTCAGTACTTC
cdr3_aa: CAWSPGDRAYIQYF

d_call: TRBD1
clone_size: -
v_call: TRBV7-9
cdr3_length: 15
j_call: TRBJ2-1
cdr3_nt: TGTGCCAGCAGCTCGACAGGGACAGTCCGCGATGAGCAGTTCTTC
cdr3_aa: CASSSTGTVRDEQFF

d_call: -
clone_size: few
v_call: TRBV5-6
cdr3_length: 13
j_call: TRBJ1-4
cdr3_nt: TGTGCCAGCAGCTTGCCGACTAATGAAAAACTGTTTTTT
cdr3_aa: CASSLPTNEKLFF

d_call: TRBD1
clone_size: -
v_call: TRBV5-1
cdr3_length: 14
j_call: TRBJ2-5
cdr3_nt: TGCGCCAGCAGCCTCGGGACAGTACAAGAGACCCAGTACTTC
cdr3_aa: CASSLGTVQETQYF

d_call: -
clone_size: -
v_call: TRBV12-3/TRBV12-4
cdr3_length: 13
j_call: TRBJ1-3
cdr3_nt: TGTGCCAGCAGAGAGGGGGCTGGAAACACCATATATTTT
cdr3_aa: CASREGAGNTIYF

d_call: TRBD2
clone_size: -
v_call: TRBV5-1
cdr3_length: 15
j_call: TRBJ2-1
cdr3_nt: TGCGCCAGCAGCTTGGACGGGACTAGCGGAAATGAGCAGTTCTTC
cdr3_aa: CASSLDGTSGNEQFF

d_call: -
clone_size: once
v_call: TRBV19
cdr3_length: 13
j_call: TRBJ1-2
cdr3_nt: TGTGCCAGTCGCATTGACAGTAACTATGGCTACACCTTC
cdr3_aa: CASRIDSNYGYTF

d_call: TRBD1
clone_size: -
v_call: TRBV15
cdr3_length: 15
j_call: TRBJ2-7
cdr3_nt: TGTGCCACCAGCAGGGGGGACAGGTTCCTGAGGGAGCAGTACTTC
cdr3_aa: CATSRGDRFLREQYF

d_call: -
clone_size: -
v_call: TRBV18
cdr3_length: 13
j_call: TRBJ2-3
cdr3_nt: TGTGCCAGCTCACCCAGTAGCACAGATACGCAGTATTTT
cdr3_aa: CASSPSSTDTQYF

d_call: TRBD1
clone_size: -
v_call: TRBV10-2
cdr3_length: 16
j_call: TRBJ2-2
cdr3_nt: TGCGCCAGCAGTGAGCGGACAGGGGTAGGCACCGGGGAGCTGTTTTTT
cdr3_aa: CASSERTGVGTGELFF

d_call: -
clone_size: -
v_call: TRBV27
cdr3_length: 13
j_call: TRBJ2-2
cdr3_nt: TGTGCCAGCAGTCCCCAGTGGACCGGGGAGCTGTTTTTT
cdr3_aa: CASSPQWTGELFF

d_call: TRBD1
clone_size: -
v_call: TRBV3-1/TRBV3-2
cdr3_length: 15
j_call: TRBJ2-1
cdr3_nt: TGTGCCAGCAGCGACGGGACAGGGGGCTACAATGAGCAGTTCTTC
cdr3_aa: CASSDGTGGYNEQFF

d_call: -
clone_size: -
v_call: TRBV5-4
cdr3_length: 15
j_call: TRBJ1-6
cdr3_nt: TGTGCCAGCAGCGCCCTGGGGGGGGCGTATTCACCCCTCCACTTT
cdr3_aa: CASSALGGAYSPLHF

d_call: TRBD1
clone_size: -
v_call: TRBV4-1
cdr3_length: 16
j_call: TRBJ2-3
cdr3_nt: TGCGCCAGCAGCCTATCCGGACAGGGGAGGACAGATACGCAGTATTTT
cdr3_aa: CASSLSGQGRTDTQYF

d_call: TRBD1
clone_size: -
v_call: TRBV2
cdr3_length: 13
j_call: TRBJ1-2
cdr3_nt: TGTGCCAGCAGTCAGGGGGCAGGCTATGGCTACACCTTC
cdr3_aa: CASSQGAGYGYTF

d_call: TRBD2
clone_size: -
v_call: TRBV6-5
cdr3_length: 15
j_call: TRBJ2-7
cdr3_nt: TGTGCCAGCAGTTACTCTCTGGTGGGAGGGTACGAGCAGTACTTC
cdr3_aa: CASSYSLVGGYEQYF

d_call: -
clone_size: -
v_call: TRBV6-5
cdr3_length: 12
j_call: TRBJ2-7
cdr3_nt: TGTGCCAGCAGCCCGACAAACTACGAGCAGTACTTC
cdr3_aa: CASSPTNYEQYF

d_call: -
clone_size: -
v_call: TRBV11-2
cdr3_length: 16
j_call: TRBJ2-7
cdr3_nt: TGTGCCAGCAGCCTCGGAGGGGAGATCGCCTCCTACGAGCAGTACTTC
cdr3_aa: CASSLGGEIASYEQYF

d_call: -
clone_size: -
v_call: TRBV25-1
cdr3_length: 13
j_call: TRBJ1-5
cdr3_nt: TGTGCCAGCAGTGCGGGGGGCGGTCAGCCCCAGCATTTT
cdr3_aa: CASSAGGGQPQHF

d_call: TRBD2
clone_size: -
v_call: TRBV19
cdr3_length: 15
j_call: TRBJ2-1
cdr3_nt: TGTGCCAGTAGTCCTGGGACTAGCGCGTACAATGAGCAGTTCTTC
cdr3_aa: CASSPGTSAYNEQFF

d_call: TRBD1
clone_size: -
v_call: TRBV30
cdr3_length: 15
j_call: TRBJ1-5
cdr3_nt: TGTGCCTGGAGGGGACAGGGGGCCCCCAATCAGCCCCAGCATTTT
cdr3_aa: CAWRGQGAPNQPQHF

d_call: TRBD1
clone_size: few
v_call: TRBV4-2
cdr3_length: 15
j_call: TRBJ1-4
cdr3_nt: TGTGCCAGCAGCCAAGGGGACAGGGATAATGAAAAACTGTTTTTT
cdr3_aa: CASSQGDRDNEKLFF

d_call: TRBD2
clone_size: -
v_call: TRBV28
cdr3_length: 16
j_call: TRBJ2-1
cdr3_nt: TGTGCCAGCACCCCCTCTAGCGGAGGAAACTACAATGAGCAGTTCTTC
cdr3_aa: CASTPSSGGNYNEQFF

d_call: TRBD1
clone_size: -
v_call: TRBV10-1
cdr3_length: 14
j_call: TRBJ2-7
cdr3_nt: TGCGCCAGCTCTAGGACAGGGCTAATCCACGAGCAGTACTTC
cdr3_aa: CASSRTGLIHEQYF

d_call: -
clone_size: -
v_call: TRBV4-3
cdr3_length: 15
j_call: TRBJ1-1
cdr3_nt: TGCGCCAGCAGCCAAGGGCAACGTTTAAACACTGAAGCTTTCTTT
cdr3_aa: CASSQGQRLNTEAFF

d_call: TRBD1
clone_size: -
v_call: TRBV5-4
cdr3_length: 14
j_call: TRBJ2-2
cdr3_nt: TGTGCCAGCAGCCTCCAGACAGGGTTCGGGGAGCTGTTTTTT
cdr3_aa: CASSLQTGFGELFF

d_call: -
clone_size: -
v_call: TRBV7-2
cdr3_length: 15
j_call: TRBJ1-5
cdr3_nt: TGTGCCAGCAGCTTAGGGGCAGGGGAGAGGCAGCCCCAGCATTTT
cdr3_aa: CASSLGAGERQPQHF

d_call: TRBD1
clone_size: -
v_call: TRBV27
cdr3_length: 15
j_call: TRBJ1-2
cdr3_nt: TGTGCCAGCAGTACCGACTTTAGGACAGGGAGAGGCTACACCTTC
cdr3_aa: CASSTDFRTGRGYTF

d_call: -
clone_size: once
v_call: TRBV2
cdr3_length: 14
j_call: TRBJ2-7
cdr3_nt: TGTGCCAGCAGTGTCGGGGAACTTTCCTACGAGCAGTACTTC
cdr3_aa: CASSVGELSYEQYF

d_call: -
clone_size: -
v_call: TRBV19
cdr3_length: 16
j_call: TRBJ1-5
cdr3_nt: TGTGCCAGTAGTACCCGACAGGACCCAGGCAATCAGCCCCAGCATTTT
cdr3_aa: CASSTRQDPGNQPQHF

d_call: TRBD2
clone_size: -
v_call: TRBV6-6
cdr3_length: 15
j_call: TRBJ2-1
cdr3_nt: TGTGCCAGCAGTCGGGGACTAGCGGGAGGAATAGAGCAGTTCTTC
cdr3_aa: CASSRGLAGGIEQFF

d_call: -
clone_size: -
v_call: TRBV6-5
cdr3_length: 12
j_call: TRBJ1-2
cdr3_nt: TGTGCCAGCATGGAGGGAGCTAATGGCTACACCTTC
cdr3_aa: CASMEGANGYTF

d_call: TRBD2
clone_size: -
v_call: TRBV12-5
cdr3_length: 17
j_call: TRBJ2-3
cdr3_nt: TGTGCTAGTGGTTTGGCCGAACTAGCGGGAGGGGCAGATACGCAGTATTTT
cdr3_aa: CASGLAELAGGADTQYF

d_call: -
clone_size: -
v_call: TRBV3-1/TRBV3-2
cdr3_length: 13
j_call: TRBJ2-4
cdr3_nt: TGTGCCAGCAGTGGCGACAGGTTTGACATTCAGTACTTC
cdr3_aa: CASSGDRFDIQYF